This T cell receptor beta chain is from a study of blood T cells in healthy people across ages (dated by TCRdb to the mid-2010s). For context, the study as a whole: In model experiments, template switching captured about one uniquely barcoded TCR beta cDNA molecule for every two T cells. To avoid experimental bias, donors of different ages were randomly spread across the sequencing lanes. Donors were grouped into four age groups: young (average 16 years), middle-aged (39), aged (around 62) and long-lived (about 82). Two additional independent replicas of 1 million unique cDNA reads from the same blood draw were analyzed for two donors (one aged 18 to 29 and one aged 80 or older). Age-related changes in TCR beta repertoire diversity were measured in the study by deep sequencing normalized with unique cDNA molecular identifiers.

The CDR3 contains 14 residues, cysteine and phenylalanine counted. Only the CDR3 DNA stays, 42 bases, in frame from base 1. The junction shows trimming of 6 bases on V and 5 bases on J, plus 17 bases between the germline ends. Library preparation used 5' RACE. TCRdb records Illumina HiSeq 2500 as the sequencer. A second PCR of about 6 to 12 cycles was run with a J-beta primer mix and a sample-barcoded 5' primer. A template-switch 5' adaptor carrying 12 random nucleotides introduced a unique molecular identifier onto each TCR beta cDNA molecule. Each sample yielded at least 3 million CDR3-containing paired-end reads. First-strand cDNA was synthesized from all RNA with the Mint cDNA synthesis kit, primed by a TRBC-specific oligonucleotide. Following uracil-DNA glycosylase treatment, a first 18-cycle PCR with universal primers M1SS and BC2_uni_R was performed on all cDNA. Under the source paper's analysis protocol: Each sample was normalized by randomly selecting 1 million high-quality reads, each carrying a distinct molecular identifier. Reads sharing molecular identifiers were discarded rather than binned into consensus sequences. MiTCR, set to a Q25 quality threshold and the strictest error-elimination algorithm, was used for CDR3 identification, clonotype clustering and error correction. Lower-bound total TCR beta diversity was estimated with a nonparametric unseen species model using Euler transformation. TCRdb applied fastp at Q25 and MiXCR to the public reads, then kept only in-frame beta chains. Identical CDR3 proteins give one entry, which carries the most common genes and DNA. The V and J calls, along with clone size, are taken from TCRdb and not from the paper's own processing. The sample table lists 550,000 to 700,000 distinct CDR3 sequences, 25% to 30% of them with a count of one. Of the sample, around 20% is held by the ten largest clones.

On the study overall, not on this receptor specifically: Bulk unsorted PBMC profiling prevented conclusive comparison of naive and antigen-experienced compartments. Because the CMV infection status of the donors was unknown, age-related changes in expanded clonotypes may potentially have been confounded. Observed TCR beta diversity per million T cells fell roughly linearly with age, and a significant reduction was already apparent by age approximately 41. Total diversity estimates from one million sequenced T cells were considered lower bounds and underestimates. Compared with the aged group, more naive CD4+ T cells, fewer expanded clones and increased TCR diversity were shown by the long-lived group, suggesting age selection. A strong correlation was found between observed TCR beta diversity and the percentage of naive T cells measured by flow cytometry.

With regard to this clonotype: The antigen this receptor binds is unknown. No much larger clonotype is one base removed from it; base qualities were not supplied.

The donors were roughly 39 Caucasian individuals from Russia, aged roughly 6 to 100 years, who were systemically healthy. About 10 milliliters of peripheral blood were collected from each donor into EDTA-treated Vacutainer tubes. Ficoll-Paque density-gradient centrifugation was used to isolate PBMCs, with at least 6.5 million obtained per sample. Total RNA was extracted from PBMCs with Trizol reagent, with at least 5.5 micrograms obtained per sample. The percentages of naive CD45RAhigh/CD27high T cells were determined by flow cytometry on a PBMC aliquot from every donor. This TCR came from a woman between 65 and 79 years old in good health. The receptor chain draws on TRBV12-3 or TRBV12-4 and TRBJ2-7, with the D gene not clear enough to name. Material for sequencing was blood. The CDR3 protein: CASSPRPPPNEQYF. The DNA reads TGTGCCAGCAGCCCCAGACCTCCACCCAACGAGCAGTACTTC.